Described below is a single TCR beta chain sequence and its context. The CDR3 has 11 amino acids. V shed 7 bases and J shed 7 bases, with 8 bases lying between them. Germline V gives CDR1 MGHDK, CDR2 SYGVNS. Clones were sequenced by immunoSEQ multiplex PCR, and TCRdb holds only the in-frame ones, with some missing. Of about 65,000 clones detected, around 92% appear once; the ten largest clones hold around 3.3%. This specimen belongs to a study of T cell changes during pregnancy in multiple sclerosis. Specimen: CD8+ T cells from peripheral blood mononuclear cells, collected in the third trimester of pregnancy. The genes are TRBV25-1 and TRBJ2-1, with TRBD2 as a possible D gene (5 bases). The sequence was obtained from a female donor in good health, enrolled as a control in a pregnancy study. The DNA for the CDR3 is TGTGCCAGCAATCGAGGGAATGAGCAGTTCTTC. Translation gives CASNRGNEQFF.